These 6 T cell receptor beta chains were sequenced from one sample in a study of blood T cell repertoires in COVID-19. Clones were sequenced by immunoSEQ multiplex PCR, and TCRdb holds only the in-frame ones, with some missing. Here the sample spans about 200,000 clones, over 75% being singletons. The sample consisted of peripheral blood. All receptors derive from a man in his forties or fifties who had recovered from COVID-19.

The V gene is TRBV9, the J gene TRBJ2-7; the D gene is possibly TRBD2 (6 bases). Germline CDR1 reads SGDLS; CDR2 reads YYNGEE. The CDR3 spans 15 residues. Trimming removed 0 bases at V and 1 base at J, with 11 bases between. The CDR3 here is CASSVGGTASYEQYF. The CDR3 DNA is TGTGCCAGCAGCGTAGGCGGGACGGCTTCCTACGAGCAGTACTTC.

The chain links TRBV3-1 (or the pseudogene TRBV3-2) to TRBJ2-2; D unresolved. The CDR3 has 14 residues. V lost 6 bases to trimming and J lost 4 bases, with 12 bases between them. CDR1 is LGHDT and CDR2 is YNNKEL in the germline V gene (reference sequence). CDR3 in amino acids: CASRPAYSTGELFF. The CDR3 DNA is TGTGCCAGCAGACCAGCGTATTCCACCGGGGAGCTGTTTTTT.

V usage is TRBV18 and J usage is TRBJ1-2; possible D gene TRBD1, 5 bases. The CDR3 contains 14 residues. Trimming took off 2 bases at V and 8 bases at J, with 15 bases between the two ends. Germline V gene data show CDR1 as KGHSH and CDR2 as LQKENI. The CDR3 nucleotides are TGTGCCAGCTCACCAATCGACAGCGCTAGGGGCTACACCTTC. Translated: CASSPIDSARGYTF.

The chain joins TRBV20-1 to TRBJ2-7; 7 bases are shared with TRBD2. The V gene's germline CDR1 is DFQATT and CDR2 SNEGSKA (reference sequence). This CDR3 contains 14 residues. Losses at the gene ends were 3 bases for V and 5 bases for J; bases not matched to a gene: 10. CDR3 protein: CSASPGRKRDEQYF. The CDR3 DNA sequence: TGCAGTGCTAGTCCCGGGAGGAAGAGGGACGAGCAGTACTTC.

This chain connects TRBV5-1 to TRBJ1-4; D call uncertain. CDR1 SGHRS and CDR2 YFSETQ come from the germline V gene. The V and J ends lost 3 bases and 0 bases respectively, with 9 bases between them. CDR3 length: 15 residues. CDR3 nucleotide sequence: TGCGCCAGCAGCTCCGAACCTACAACTAATGAAAAACTGTTTTTT. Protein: CASSSEPTTNEKLFF.

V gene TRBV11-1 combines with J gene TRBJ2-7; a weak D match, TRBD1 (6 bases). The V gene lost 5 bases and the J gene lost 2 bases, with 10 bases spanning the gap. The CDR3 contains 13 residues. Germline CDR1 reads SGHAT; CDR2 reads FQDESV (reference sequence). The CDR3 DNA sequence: TGTGCCAGCAGCCGGGACATAGCCTACGAGCAGTACTTC. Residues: CASSRDIAYEQYF.